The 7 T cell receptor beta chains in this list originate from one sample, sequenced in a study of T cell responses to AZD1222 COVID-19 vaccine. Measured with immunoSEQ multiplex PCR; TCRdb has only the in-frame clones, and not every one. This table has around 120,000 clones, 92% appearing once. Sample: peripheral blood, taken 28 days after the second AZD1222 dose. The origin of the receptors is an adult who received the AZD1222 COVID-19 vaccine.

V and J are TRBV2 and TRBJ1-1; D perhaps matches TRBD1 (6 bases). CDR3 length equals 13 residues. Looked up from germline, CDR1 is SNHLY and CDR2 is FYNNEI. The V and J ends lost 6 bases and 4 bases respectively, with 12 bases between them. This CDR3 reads CASSLTGSTEAFF. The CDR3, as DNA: TGTGCCAGCAGCCTAACAGGGTCCACTGAAGCTTTCTTT.

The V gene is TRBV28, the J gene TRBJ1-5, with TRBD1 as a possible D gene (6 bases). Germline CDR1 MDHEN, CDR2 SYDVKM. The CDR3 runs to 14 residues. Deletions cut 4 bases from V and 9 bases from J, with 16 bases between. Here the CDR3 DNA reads TGTGCCAGCAGTTCCACAGGGCCCTCAAGGCCCCAGCATTTT. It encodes CASSSTGPSRPQHF.

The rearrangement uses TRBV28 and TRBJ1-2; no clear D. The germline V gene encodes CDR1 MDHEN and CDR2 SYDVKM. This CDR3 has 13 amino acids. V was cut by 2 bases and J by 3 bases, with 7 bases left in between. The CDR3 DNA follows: TGTGCCAGCAGTTTAGGGAGATACTATGGCTACACCTTC. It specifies CASSLGRYYGYTF.

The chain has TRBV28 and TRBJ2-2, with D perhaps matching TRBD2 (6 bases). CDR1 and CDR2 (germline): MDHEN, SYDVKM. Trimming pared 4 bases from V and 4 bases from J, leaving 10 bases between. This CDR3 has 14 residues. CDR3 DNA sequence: TGTGCCAGCAGTTGGGAGGTTCTCACCGGGGAGCTGTTTTTT. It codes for CASSWEVLTGELFF.

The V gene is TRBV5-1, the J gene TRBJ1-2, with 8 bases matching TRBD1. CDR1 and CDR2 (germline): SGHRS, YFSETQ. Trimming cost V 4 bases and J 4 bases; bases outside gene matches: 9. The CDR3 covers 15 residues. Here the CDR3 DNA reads TGCGCCAGCAGCGAACAACAGGGGGGGATCTATGGCTACACCTTC. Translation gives CASSEQQGGIYGYTF.

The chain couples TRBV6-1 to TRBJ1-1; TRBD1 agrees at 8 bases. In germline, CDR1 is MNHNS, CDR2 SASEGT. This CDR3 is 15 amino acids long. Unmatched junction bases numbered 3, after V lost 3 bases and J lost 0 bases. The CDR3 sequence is CASSDRTGMNTEAFF. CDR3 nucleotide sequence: TGTGCCAGCAGTGACCGGACAGGGATGAACACTGAAGCTTTCTTT.

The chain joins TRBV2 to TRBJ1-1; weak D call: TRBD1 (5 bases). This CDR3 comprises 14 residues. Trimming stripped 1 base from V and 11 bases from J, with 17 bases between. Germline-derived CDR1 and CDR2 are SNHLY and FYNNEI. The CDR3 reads CASSEGGPTSTAFF. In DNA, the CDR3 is TGTGCCAGCAGTGAAGGGGGACCTACCTCTACGGCTTTCTTT.